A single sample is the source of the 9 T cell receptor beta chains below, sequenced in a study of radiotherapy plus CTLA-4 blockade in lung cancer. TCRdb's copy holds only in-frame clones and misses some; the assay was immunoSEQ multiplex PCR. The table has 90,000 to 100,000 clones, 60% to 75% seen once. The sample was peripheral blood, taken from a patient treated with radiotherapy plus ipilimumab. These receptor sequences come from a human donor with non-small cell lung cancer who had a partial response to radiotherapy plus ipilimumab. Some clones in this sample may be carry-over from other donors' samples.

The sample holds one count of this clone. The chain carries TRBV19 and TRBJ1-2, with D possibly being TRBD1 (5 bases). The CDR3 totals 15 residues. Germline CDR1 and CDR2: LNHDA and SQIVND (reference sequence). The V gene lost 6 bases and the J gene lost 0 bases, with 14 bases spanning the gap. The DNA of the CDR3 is TGTGCCAGTAGCCCGGGGGACGGTACTAACTATGGCTACACCTTC. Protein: CASSPGDGTNYGYTF.

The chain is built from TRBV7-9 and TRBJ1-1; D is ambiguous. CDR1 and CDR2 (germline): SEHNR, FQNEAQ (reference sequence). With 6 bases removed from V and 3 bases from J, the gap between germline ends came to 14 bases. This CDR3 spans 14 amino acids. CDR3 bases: TGTGCCAGCAGTCGCGGGGAGGAGGACACTGAAGCTTTCTTT. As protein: CASSRGEEDTEAFF.

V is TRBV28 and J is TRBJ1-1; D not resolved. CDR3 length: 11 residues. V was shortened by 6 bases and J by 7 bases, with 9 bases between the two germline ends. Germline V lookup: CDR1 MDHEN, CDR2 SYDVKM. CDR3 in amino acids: CASRSTIEAFF. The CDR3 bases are TGTGCCAGCAGGTCGACAATTGAAGCTTTCTTT.

The DNA for the CDR3 is TGTGCCAGTAGTATGCCCGGTAACTATGGCTACACCTTC. Translating it yields CASSMPGNYGYTF. This sequence joins TRBV19 and TRBJ1-2, with D unclear. CDR3 length equals 13 residues. V dropped 3 bases and J dropped 1 base, with 6 bases sitting between them. Per the germline V gene, CDR1 is LNHDA and CDR2 is SQIVND (reference sequence).

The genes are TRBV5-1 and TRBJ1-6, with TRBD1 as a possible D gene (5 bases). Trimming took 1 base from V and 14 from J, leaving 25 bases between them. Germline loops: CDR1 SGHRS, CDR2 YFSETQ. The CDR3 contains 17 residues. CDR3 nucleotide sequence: TGCGCCAGCAGCTTGTCAAGTGCGGGACCGGGCAAAGAAACCCTCCACTTT. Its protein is CASSLSSAGPGKETLHF.

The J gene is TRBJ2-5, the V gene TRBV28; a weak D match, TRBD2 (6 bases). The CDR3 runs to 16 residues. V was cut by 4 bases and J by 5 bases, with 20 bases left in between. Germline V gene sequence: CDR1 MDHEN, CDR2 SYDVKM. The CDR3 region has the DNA TGTGCCAGCAGTTCCGGGGCCCCGAGGGGAGGCGAGACCCAGTACTTC. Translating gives CASSSGAPRGGETQYF.

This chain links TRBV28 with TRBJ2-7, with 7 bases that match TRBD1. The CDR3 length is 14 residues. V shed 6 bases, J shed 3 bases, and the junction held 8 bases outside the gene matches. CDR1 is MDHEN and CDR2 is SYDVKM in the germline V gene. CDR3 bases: TGTGCCAGCAGAACCCGACAGGGCTTCTACGAGCAGTACTTC. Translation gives CASRTRQGFYEQYF.

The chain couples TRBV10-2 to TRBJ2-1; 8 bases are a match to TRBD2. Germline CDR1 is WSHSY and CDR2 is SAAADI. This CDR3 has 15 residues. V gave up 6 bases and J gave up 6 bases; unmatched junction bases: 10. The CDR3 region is CASSLIAGSFNEQFF. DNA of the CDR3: TGCGCCAGCAGCCTCATAGCGGGAAGCTTCAATGAGCAGTTCTTC.

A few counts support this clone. This CDR3 is CASSFHYEQYF. The CDR3 bases are TGTGCCAGCAGTTTCCACTACGAGCAGTACTTC. The rearrangement uses TRBV6-1 and TRBJ2-7; D unclear. CDR1 MNHNS and CDR2 SASEGT come from the germline V gene. V shed 5 bases and J shed 3 bases, with 5 bases lying between them. The CDR3 is 11 amino acids.